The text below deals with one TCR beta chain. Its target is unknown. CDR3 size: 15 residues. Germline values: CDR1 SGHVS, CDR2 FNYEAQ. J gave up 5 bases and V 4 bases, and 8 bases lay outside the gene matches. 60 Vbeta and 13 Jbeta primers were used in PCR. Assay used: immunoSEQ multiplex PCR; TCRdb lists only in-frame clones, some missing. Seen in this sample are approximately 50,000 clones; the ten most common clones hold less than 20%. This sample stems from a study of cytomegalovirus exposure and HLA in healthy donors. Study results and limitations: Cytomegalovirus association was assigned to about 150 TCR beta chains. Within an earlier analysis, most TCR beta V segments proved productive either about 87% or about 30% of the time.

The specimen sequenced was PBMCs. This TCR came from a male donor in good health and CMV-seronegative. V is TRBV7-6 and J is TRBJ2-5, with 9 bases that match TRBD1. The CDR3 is CASSSAGTGRETQYF. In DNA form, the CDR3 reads TGTGCCAGCAGCTCCGCCGGGACAGGGAGGGAGACCCAGTACTTC.